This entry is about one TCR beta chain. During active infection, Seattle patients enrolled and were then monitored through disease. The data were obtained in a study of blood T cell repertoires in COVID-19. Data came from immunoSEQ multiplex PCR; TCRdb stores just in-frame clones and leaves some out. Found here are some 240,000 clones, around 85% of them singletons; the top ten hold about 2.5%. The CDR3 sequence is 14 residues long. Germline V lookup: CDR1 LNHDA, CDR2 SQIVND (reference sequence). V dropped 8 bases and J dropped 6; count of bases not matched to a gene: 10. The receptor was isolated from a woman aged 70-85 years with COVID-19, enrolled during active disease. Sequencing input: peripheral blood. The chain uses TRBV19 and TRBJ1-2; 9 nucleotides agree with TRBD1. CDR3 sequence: CASGPIQGANGYTF. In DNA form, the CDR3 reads TGTGCCAGTGGACCGATACAGGGGGCCAATGGCTACACCTTC. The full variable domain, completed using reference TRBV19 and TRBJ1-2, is DGGITQSPKYLFRKEGQNVTLSCEQNLNHDAMYWYRQDPGQGLRLIYYSQIVNDFQKGDIAEGYSVSREKKESFPLTVTSAQKNPTAFYLCASGPIQGANGYTFGSGTRLTVV.